A single sample gave rise to the 18 T cell receptor beta chains below, sequenced in a study of cytomegalovirus exposure and HLA in healthy donors. PCR was performed using 60 Vbeta and 13 Jbeta primers. Profiled with immunoSEQ multiplex PCR; TCRdb holds only in-frame clones, not every one. This sample contains 70,000 to 85,000 clones. Sequencing used PBMCs. Receptors originate from a female donor in good health and CMV-seropositive.

The gene calls are TRBV5-1 and TRBJ2-7; TRBD2 agrees at 13 bases. V lost 0 bases and J lost 4; bases outside the gene matches: 4. The germline CDR1 and CDR2 sequences are SGHRS and YFSETQ. The CDR3 has 16 amino acids. The CDR3 nucleotides are TGCGCCAGCAGCTTGGTTGAACTAGCGGGAGGGTACGAGCAGTACTTC. Translation: CASSLVELAGGYEQYF.

V and J are TRBV7-8 and TRBJ2-2, with 9 bases lining up with TRBD1. There are 16 residues in the CDR3. From germline, CDR1 is SGHVS and CDR2 FQNEAQ. With V trimmed by 5 bases and J by 4 bases, 8 bases remained unmatched. The CDR3 coding sequence is TGTGCCAGCAGCGTTAAACAGGGGGCGTCCACCGGGGAGCTGTTTTTT. Translation gives CASSVKQGASTGELFF.

This chain links TRBV4-1 with TRBJ1-4, with no clear D. CDR3 length equals 16 residues. The V gene's germline CDR1 is MGHRA and CDR2 YSYEKL. Deletions cut 0 bases from V and 2 bases from J, with 10 bases between. DNA of the CDR3: TGCGCCAGCAGCCAAGAGAGGTCAATTACTAATGAAAAACTGTTTTTT. As protein: CASSQERSITNEKLFF.

The gene calls are TRBV28 and TRBJ1-2; 7 nucleotides match TRBD1. The CDR3 consists of 12 residues. Germline CDR1 reads MDHEN; CDR2 reads SYDVKM. The trim removed 4 bases at V and 7 bases at J, leaving 3 bases unmatched. Here the CDR3 reads CASSSTGAGYTF. The CDR3 nucleotides are TGTGCCAGCAGTTCAACAGGGGCTGGCTACACCTTC.

J is TRBJ1-1 and V is TRBV5-1, with 10 bases matching TRBD1. The trim removed 4 bases at V and 10 bases at J, leaving 10 bases unmatched. This CDR3 contains 14 residues. Germline V gene data show CDR1 as SGHRS and CDR2 as YFSETQ. CDR3 region: CASSPRQGALVAFF. The CDR3, as DNA: TGCGCCAGCAGCCCAAGACAGGGGGCACTAGTAGCTTTCTTT.

This chain links TRBV9 with TRBJ2-3, with 11 bases identical to TRBD1. The CDR3 consists of 16 residues. Trimming at V came to 5 bases and at J to 1 base, leaving 6 bases not matched to a gene. Germline V gives CDR1 SGDLS, CDR2 YYNGEE. CDR3 bases: TGTGCCAGCAGTGGGGGGACAGGGGGTGGCACAGATACGCAGTATTTT. It specifies CASSGGTGGGTDTQYF.

The chain carries TRBV18 and TRBJ2-1, with a possible D match to TRBD2 (6 bases). The length of the CDR3 is 17 residues. V was cut by 4 bases and J by 2 bases, with 18 bases left in between. CDR1 and CDR2 from the germline V gene are KGHSH and LQKENI. Written as DNA, the CDR3 is TGTGCCAGCTCACAAACTCAGGGACTCAATACCTACAATGAGCAGTTCTTC. Its translation is CASSQTQGLNTYNEQFF.

This CDR3 is CASSQNRVVFEQYF. The CDR3 DNA sequence: TGTGCCAGCAGTCAAAACAGGGTAGTGTTCGAGCAGTACTTC. The V call is TRBV27, the J call TRBJ2-7, with D perhaps TRBD1 (6 bases). CDR3 size: 14 residues. V shed 5 bases and J shed 6 bases, with 17 bases lying between them. Germline V gene sequence: CDR1 MNHEY, CDR2 SMNVEV (reference sequence).

The genes are TRBV2 and TRBJ1-1; D is undetermined. The CDR3 is made up of 11 amino acids. Germline CDR1 and CDR2: SNHLY and FYNNEI. V lost 7 bases and J lost 7, with 10 bases in between. DNA for the CDR3: TGTGCCAGCAACAAGAGGGATGAAGCTTTCTTT. Residues: CASNKRDEAFF.

Here the CDR3 reads CASTAGDGGELFF. The DNA of the CDR3 is TGCGCCAGCACAGCGGGAGACGGGGGGGAGCTGTTTTTT. V is TRBV5-1 and J is TRBJ2-2; 8 bases agree with TRBD2. The CDR3 length is 13 residues. The germline V gene has CDR1 SGHRS and CDR2 YFSETQ. Trimming cost V 6 bases and J 8 bases; bases outside gene matches: 6.

The chain links TRBV29-1 to TRBJ1-1; TRBD1 matches at 9 bases. The length of the CDR3 is 12 residues. Losses at the gene ends were 4 bases for V and 7 bases for J; bases not matched to a gene: 4. CDR1 and CDR2 (germline): SQVTM, ANQGSEA. CDR3 region: CSVVGQGLEAFF. The CDR3 DNA sequence: TGCAGCGTTGTGGGACAGGGTCTTGAAGCTTTCTTT. Using reference TRBV29-1 and TRBJ1-1 for the parts outside the CDR3, the full variable domain is SAVISQKPSRDICQRGTSLTIQCQVDSQVTMMFWYRQQPGQSLTLIATANQGSEATYESGFVIDKFPISRPNLTFSTLTVSNMSPEDSSIYLCSVVGQGLEAFFGQGTRLTVV.

The chain employs TRBV6-4 and TRBJ1-4; D is uncertain. With 6 bases removed from V and 8 bases from J, the gap between germline ends came to 13 bases. In germline, CDR1 is MRHNA, CDR2 SNTAGT. The CDR3 spans 13 residues. The CDR3 here is CASSRDSGEKLFF. The CDR3 region has the DNA TGTGCCAGCAGCCGGGATTCTGGCGAAAAACTGTTTTTT.

The chain carries TRBV6-1 and TRBJ2-5; 8 bases agree with TRBD1. This CDR3 comprises 13 residues. Germline assignment: CDR1 MNHNS and CDR2 SASEGT. The trim removed 4 bases at V and 5 bases at J, leaving 3 bases unmatched. Here the CDR3 DNA reads TGTGCCAGCAGTGCAGGGGGCGTCGAGACCCAGTACTTC. Encoded protein: CASSAGGVETQYF.

Written as DNA, the CDR3 is TGTGCCAGCAGTTTGGGTGGGGTCCTTGGGACTCGTGAGCAGTTCTTC. It yields the protein CASSLGGVLGTREQFF. The rearrangement uses TRBV28 and TRBJ2-1, with D possibly being TRBD2 (6 bases). The germline V gene encodes CDR1 MDHEN and CDR2 SYDVKM. V dropped 3 bases and J dropped 9 bases, with 21 bases sitting between them. The length of the CDR3 is 16 residues.

This sequence joins TRBV19 and TRBJ1-1; TRBD1 is a possible D gene (6 bases). Germline CDR1 reads LNHDA; CDR2 reads SQIVND (reference sequence). Trimming took off 7 bases at V and 4 bases at J, with 13 bases between the two ends. This CDR3 is built from 13 residues. CDR3 DNA sequence: TGTGCCAGTACCTACGGACAGTTCACTGAAGCTTTCTTT. This gives the protein CASTYGQFTEAFF.

The chain uses TRBV7-2 and TRBJ1-1; D ambiguous. The CDR3 loop spans 13 amino acids. The V and J ends lost 6 bases and 0 bases respectively, with 8 bases between them. From germline, CDR1 is SGHTA and CDR2 FQGNSA. CDR3 coding DNA: TGTGCCAGCAGAGTTACAGTGAACACTGAAGCTTTCTTT. This codes for CASRVTVNTEAFF.

The chain has TRBV2 and TRBJ1-1; 7 nucleotides line up with TRBD1. CDR1 is SNHLY and CDR2 is FYNNEI in the germline V gene. The CDR3 runs to 16 residues. Trimming removed 3 bases from V and 4 bases from J; junction bases left unmatched: 11. In DNA, the CDR3 is TGTGCCAGCAGTGAGACAGGGCCTGGTTTGAGCACTGAAGCTTTCTTT. Protein sequence: CASSETGPGLSTEAFF.

The V gene is TRBV9, the J gene TRBJ2-3, with TRBD2 matching over 7 bases. The CDR3 runs 15 residues. V lost 1 base and J lost 5; bases outside the gene matches: 7. Germline loops: CDR1 SGDLS, CDR2 YYNGEE. CDR3 bases: TGTGCCAGCAGCGTATTGAGCGGGGCGGGAGATACGCAGTATTTT. Its translation: CASSVLSGAGDTQYF.